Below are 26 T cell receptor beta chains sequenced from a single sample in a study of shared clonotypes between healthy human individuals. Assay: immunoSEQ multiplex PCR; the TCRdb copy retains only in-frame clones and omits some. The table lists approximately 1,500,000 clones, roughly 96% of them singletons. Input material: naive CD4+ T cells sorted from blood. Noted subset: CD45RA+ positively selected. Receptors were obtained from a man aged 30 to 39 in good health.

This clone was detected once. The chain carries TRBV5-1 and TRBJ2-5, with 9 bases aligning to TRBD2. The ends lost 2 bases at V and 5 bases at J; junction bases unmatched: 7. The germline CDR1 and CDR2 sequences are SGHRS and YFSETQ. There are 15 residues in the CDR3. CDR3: CASSLTVAGDETQYF. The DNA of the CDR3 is TGCGCCAGCAGCTTAACGGTAGCGGGAGATGAGACCCAGTACTTC. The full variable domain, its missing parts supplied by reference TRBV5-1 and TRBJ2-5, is KAGVTQTPRYLIKTRGQQVTLSCSPISGHRSVSWYQQTPGQGLQFLFEYFSETQRNKGNFPGRFSGRQFSNSRSEMNVSTLELGDSALYLCASSLTVAGDETQYFGPGTRLLVL.

CDR3 sequence (DNA): TGTGCCAGCAGCAGCCGAGTGGGGTTTAGGGAGCAAGAGACCCAGTACTTC. Protein sequence: CASSSRVGFREQETQYF. The chain has TRBV7-9 and TRBJ2-5, with D maybe TRBD2 (5 bases). The CDR3 length is 17 residues. The V end lost 5 bases, the J end lost 2 bases, and 21 bases lay between the germline ends. CDR1 and CDR2 (germline): SEHNR, FQNEAQ (reference sequence).

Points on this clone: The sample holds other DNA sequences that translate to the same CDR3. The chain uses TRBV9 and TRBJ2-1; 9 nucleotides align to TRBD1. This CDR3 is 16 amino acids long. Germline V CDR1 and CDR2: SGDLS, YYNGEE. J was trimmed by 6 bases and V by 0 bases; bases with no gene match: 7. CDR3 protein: CASSVAGTGSGNEQFF. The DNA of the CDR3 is TGTGCCAGCAGCGTAGCTGGGACAGGGAGCGGCAATGAGCAGTTCTTC. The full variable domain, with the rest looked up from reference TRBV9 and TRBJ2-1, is DSGVTQTPKHLITATGQRVTLRCSPRSGDLSVYWYQQSLDQGLQFLIQYYNGEERAKGNILERFSAQQFPDLHSELNLSSLELGDSALYFCASSVAGTGSGNEQFFGPGTRLTVL.

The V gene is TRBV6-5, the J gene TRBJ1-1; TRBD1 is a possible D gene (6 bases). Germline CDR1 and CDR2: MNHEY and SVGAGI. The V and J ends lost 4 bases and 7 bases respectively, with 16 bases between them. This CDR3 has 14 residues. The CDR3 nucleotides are TGTGCCAGCAGTTTTGTAGGGGGGGCGGTTGAAGCTTTCTTT. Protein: CASSFVGGAVEAFF.

The chain's CDR3 is CASSSGRSPGNTIYF. CDR3 DNA: TGCGCCAGCAGCTCTGGGAGAAGTCCTGGAAACACCATATATTTT. The chain recombines TRBV5-1 with TRBJ1-3; D unclear. CDR1 is SGHRS and CDR2 is YFSETQ in the germline V gene. The V end lost 3 bases, the J end lost 2 bases, and 12 bases lay between the germline ends. The CDR3 consists of 15 residues.

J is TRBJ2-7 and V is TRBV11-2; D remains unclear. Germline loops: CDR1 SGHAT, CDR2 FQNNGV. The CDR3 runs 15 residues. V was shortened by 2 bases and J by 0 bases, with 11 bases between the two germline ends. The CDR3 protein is CASSLFSTSSYEQYF. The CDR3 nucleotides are TGTGCCAGCAGCTTATTTTCCACCAGCTCCTACGAGCAGTACTTC.

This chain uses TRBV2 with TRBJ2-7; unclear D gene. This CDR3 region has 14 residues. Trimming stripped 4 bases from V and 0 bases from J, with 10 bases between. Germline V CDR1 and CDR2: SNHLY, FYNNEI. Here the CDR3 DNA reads TGTGCCAGCAGTGTGGAACTCAGCTCCTACGAGCAGTACTTC. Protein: CASSVELSSYEQYF.

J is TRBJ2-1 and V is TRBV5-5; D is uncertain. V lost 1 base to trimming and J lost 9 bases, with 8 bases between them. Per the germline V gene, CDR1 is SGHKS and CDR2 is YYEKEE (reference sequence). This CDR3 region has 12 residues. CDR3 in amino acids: CASSLQRSEQFF. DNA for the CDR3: TGTGCCAGCAGCTTGCAACGGAGTGAGCAGTTCTTC.

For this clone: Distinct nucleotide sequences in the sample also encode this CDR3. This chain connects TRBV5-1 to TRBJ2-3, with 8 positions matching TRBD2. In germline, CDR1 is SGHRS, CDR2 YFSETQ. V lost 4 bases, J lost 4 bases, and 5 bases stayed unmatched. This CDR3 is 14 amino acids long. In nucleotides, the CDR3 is TGCGCCAGCAGCAGGGCCGGGGGGGCAGATACGCAGTATTTT. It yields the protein CASSRAGGADTQYF.

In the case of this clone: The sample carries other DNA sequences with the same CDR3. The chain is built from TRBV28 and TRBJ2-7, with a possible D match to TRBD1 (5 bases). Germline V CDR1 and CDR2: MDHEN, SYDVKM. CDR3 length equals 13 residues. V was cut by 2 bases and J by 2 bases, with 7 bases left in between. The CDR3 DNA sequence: TGTGCCAGCAGTTTAGACAGTCCCTACGAGCAGTACTTC. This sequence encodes CASSLDSPYEQYF.

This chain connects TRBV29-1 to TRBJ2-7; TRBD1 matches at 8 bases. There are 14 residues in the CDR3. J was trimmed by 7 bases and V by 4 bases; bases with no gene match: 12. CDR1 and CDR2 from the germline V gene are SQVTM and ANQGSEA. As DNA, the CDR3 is TGCAGCGTTGTGGCCGGGCAGGGGGCGCGGGAGCAGTACTTC. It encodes CSVVAGQGAREQYF.

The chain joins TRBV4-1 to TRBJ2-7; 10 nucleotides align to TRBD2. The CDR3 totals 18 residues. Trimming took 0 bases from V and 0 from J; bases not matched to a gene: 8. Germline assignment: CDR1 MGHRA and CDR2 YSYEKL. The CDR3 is CASSQESPSGRHSYEQYF. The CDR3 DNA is TGCGCCAGCAGCCAAGAAAGCCCTAGCGGGAGACACTCCTACGAGCAGTACTTC.

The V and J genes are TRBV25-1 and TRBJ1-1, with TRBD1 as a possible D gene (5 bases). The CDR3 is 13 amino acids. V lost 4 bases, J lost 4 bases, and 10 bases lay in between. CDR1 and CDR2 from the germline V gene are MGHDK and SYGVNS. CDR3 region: CASSGVQGTEAFF. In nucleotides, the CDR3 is TGTGCCAGCAGTGGGGTCCAGGGCACTGAAGCTTTCTTT.

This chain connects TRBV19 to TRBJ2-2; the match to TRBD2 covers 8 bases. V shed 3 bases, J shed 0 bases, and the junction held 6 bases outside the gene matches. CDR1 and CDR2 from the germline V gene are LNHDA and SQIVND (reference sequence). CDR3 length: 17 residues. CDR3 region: CASSMGVSGANTGELFF. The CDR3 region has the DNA TGTGCCAGTAGTATGGGGGTTAGCGGGGCGAACACCGGGGAGCTGTTTTTT.

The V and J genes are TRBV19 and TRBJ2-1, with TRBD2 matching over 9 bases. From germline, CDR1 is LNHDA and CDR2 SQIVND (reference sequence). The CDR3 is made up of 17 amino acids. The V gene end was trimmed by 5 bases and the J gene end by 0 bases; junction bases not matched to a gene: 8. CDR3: CASSSVAGVPSYNEQFF. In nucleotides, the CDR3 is TGTGCCAGTAGTTCCGTAGCGGGAGTTCCCTCCTACAATGAGCAGTTCTTC.

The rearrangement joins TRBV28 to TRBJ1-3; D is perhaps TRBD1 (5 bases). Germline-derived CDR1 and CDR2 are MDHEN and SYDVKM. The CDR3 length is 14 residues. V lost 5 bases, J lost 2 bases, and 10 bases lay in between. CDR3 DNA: TGTGCCAGCAGTACACAGGTTACTGGAAACACCATATATTTT. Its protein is CASSTQVTGNTIYF. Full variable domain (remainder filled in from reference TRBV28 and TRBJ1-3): DVKVTQSSRYLVKRTGEKVFLECVQDMDHENMFWYRQDPGLGLRLIYFSYDVKMKEKGDIPEGYSVSREKKERFSLILESASTNQTSMYLCASSTQVTGNTIYFGEGSWLTVV.

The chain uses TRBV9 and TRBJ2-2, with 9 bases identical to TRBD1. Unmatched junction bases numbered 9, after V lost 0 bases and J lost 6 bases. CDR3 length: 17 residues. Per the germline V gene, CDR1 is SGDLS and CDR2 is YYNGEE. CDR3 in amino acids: CASSVVGTGRGAGELFF. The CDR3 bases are TGTGCCAGCAGCGTAGTAGGGACAGGGCGGGGCGCCGGGGAGCTGTTTTTT.

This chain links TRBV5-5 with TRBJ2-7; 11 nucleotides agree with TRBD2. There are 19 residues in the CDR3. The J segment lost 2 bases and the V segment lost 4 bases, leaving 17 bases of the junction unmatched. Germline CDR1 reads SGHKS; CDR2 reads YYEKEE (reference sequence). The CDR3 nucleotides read TGTGCCAGCAGCATGAACAGGGGACTACTAGCGGGAGCTCCCTACGAGCAGTACTTC. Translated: CASSMNRGLLAGAPYEQYF. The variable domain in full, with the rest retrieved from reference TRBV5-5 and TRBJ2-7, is DAGVTQSPTHLIKTRGQQVTLRCSPISGHKSVSWYQQVLGQGPQFIFQYYEKEERGRGNFPDRFSARQFPNYSSELNVNALLLGDSALYLCASSMNRGLLAGAPYEQYFGPGTRLTVT.

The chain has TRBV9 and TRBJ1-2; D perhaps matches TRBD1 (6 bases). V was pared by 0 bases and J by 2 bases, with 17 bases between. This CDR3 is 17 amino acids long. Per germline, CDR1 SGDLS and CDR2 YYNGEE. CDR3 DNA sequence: TGTGCCAGCAGCGTAGACTTGCGTGCAGGGGAAAACTATGGCTACACCTTC. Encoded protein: CASSVDLRAGENYGYTF.

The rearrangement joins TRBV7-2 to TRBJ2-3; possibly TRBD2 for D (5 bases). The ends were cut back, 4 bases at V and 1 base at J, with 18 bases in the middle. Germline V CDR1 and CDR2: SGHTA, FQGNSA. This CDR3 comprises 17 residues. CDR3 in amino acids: CASSSPHSGWGTDTQYF. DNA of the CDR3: TGTGCCAGCAGCTCCCCCCATTCGGGATGGGGCACAGATACGCAGTATTTT.

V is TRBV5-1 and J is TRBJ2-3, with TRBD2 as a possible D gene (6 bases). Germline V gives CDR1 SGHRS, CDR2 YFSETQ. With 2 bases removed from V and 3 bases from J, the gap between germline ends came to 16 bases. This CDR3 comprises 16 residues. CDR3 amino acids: CASSFTGASGTDTQYF. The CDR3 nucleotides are TGCGCCAGCAGCTTCACGGGAGCGTCCGGTACAGATACGCAGTATTTT.

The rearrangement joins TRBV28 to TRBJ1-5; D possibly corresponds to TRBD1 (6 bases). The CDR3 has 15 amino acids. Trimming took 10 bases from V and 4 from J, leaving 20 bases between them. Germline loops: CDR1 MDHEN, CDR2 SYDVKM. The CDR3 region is CATRTQGGGNQPQHF. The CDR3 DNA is TGTGCCACCCGTACTCAGGGAGGGGGAAATCAGCCCCAGCATTTT.

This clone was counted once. As DNA, the CDR3 is TGTGCCAGCAGCCGGAGGGACAGGGGGCCTTCTGGGGCCAACGTCCTGACTTTC. Encoded protein: CASSRRDRGPSGANVLTF. This chain uses TRBV7-3 with TRBJ2-6, with TRBD1 matching 12 bases. V shed 5 bases and J 1 base; nucleotides not matched to a gene: 6. The germline V gene has CDR1 SGHTA and CDR2 FQGTGA. This CDR3 comprises 18 residues.

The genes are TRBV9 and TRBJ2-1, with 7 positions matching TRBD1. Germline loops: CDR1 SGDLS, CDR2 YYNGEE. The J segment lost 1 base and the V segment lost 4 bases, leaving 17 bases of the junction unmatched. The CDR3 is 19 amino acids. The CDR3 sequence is CASSFHSDREGGSYNEQFF. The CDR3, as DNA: TGTGCCAGCAGCTTCCACTCAGACAGGGAAGGTGGATCCTACAATGAGCAGTTCTTC.

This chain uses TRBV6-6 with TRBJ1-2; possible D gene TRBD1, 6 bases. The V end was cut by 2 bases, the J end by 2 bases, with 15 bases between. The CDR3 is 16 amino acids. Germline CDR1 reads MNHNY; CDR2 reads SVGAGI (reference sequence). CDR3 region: CASSYQAGTTNYGYTF. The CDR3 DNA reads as TGTGCCAGCAGTTACCAAGCCGGGACAACAAACTATGGCTACACCTTC.

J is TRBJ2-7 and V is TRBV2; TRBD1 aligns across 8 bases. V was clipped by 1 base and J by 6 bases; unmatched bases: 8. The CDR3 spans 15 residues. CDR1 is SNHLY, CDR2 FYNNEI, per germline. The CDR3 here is CASSEVPGGAGEQYF. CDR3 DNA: TGTGCCAGCAGTGAAGTCCCAGGGGGCGCGGGCGAGCAGTACTTC.